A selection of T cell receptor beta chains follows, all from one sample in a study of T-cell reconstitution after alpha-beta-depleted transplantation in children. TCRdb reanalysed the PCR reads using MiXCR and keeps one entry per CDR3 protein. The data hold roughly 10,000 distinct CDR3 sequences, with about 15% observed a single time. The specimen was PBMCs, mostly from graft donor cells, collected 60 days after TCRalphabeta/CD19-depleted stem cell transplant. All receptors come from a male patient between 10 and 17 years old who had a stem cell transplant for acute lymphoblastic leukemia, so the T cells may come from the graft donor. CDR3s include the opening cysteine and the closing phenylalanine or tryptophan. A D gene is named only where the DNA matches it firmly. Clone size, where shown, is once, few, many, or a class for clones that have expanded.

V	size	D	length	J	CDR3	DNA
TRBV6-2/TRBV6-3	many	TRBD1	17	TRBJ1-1	CASSYSTPGQGGTEAFF	TGTGCCAGCAGTTACTCTACACCGGGACAGGGCGGGACTGAAGCTTTCTTT
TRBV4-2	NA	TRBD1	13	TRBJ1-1	CASSQQGDAEAFF	TGTGCCAGCAGCCAACAGGGGGACGCTGAAGCTTTCTTT
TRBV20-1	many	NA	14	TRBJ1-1	CSAAKRLMNTEAFF	TGCAGTGCGGCTAAGCGGTTGATGAACACTGAAGCTTTCTTT
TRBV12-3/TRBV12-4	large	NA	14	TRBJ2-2	CASSFQLGAGELFF	TGTGCCAGCAGTTTTCAACTAGGAGCCGGGGAGCTGTTTTTT
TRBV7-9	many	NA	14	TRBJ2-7	CASSLGTETYEQYF	TGTGCCAGCAGCTTAGGGACAGAAACCTACGAGCAGTACTTC
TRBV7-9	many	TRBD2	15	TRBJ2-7	CASSLVLAGAEEQYF	TGTGCCAGCAGCTTAGTCCTAGCGGGAGCGGAGGAGCAGTACTTC
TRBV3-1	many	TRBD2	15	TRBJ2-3	CASSQAGGGTDTQYF	TGTGCCAGCAGTCAAGCGGGAGGGGGCACAGATACGCAGTATTTT
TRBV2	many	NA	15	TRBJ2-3	CASSAEASSTDTQYF	TGTGCCAGCAGTGCCGAGGCGTCTAGCACAGATACGCAGTATTTT
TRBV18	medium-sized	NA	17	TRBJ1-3	CASSPDSPVKYGNTIYF	TGTGCCAGCTCGCCCGACAGCCCGGTCAAATATGGAAACACCATATATTTT
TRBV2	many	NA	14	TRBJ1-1	CASSEVGSKTEAFF	TGTGCCAGCAGTGAAGTAGGGAGTAAGACTGAAGCTTTCTTT
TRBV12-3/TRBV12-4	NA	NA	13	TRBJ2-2	CASILRGAGELFF	TGTGCCAGCATCCTAAGGGGTGCCGGGGAGCTGTTTTTT
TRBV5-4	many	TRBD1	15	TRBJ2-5	CASSFLTGMGETQYF	TGTGCCAGCAGCTTCCTGACAGGGATGGGAGAGACCCAGTACTTC
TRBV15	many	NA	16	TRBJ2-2	CATSRDWRQPTGELFF	TGTGCCACCAGCAGAGATTGGAGACAGCCCACCGGGGAGCTGTTTTTT
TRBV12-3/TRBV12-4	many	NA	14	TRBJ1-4	CASRRLGVGEKLFF	TGTGCCAGCAGGCGATTGGGGGTTGGTGAAAAACTGTTTTTT
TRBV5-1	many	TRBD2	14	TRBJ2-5	CASSRSTGGETQYF	TGCGCCAGCAGCCGCAGTACGGGGGGAGAGACCCAGTACTTC
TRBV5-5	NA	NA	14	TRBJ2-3	CASSLGQLTDTQYF	TGTGCCAGCAGCTTGGGACAGCTCACAGATACGCAGTATTTT
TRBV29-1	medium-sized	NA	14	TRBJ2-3	CSVDPYLAGDTQYF	TGCAGCGTTGACCCCTACTTAGCAGGAGATACGCAGTATTTT
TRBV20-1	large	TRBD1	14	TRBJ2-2	CSAQGQGTHGELFF	TGCAGTGCTCAGGGACAGGGTACTCACGGGGAGCTGTTTTTT
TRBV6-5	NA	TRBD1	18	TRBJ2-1	CASSSLLNPGQGKNEQFF	TGTGCCAGCAGTTCCCTCCTTAATCCGGGACAGGGAAAAAATGAGCAGTTCTTC
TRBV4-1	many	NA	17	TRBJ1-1	CASSQSPGVIMNTEAFF	TGCGCCAGCAGCCAGAGTCCAGGGGTAATCATGAACACTGAAGCTTTCTTT
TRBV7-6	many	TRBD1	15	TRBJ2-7	CASSFGTGGTYEQYF	TGTGCCAGCAGCTTTGGGACAGGGGGGACCTACGAGCAGTACTTC
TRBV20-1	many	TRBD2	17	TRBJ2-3	CSATRLAGGPRADTQYF	TGCAGTGCCACCCGACTAGCGGGAGGGCCTCGCGCAGATACGCAGTATTTT
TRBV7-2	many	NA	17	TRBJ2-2	CASSLWLGLSGTGELFF	TGTGCCAGCAGCTTATGGTTAGGACTAAGCGGGACCGGGGAGCTGTTTTTT
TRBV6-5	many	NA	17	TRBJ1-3	CASSYSSRSGSGNTIYF	TGTGCCAGCAGTTACTCGAGTAGGTCTGGCTCTGGAAACACCATATATTTT
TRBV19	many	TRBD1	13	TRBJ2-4	CASTFRGSDIQYF	TGTGCCAGTACCTTCAGGGGGTCTGATATTCAGTACTTC
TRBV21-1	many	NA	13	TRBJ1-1	CASSTGANTEAFF	TGTGCCAGCAGCACCGGGGCGAACACTGAAGCTTTCTTT
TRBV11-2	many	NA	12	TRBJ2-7	CASSLGTYEQYF	TGTGCCAGCAGCTTAGGCACCTACGAGCAGTACTTC